Sequencing of this T cell receptor (beta chain) was carried out in a study of blood T cell repertoires in COVID-19. In the authors' methods: Estimation of nucleated cell counts relied on the amplification of reference gene primers. TCRdb keeps only in-frame clones here, not all; method: immunoSEQ multiplex PCR. D and trimming were read from the DNA, whereas the V and J calls and clone size are those reported in that table. The profile shows around 280,000 clones, around 90% of them singletons. CDR3 length: 16 amino acids. The germline CDR1 and CDR2 sequences are SGHAT and FQDESV (reference sequence). V was clipped by 4 bases and J by 1 base; unmatched bases: 4.

The sample consisted of peripheral blood. The genes are TRBV11-1 and TRBJ2-4, with 10 bases identical to TRBD2. The TCR was taken from a woman between 45 and 60 years old who had recovered from COVID-19. CDR3 coding DNA: TGTGCCAGCAGCTCAGGACTAGCGGAGGCCAAAAACATTCAGTACTTC. This encodes CASSSGLAEAKNIQYF.